One sample yielded the 28 T cell receptor beta chains listed below, sequenced in a study of cytomegalovirus exposure and HLA in healthy donors. This PCR relied on a set of 60 Vbeta primers and 13 Jbeta primers. TCRdb's copy holds only in-frame clones and misses some; the assay was immunoSEQ multiplex PCR. The table lists a few hundred thousand clones, around 80% of them singletons. The specimen sequenced was PBMCs. These receptors were taken from a man aged 30 to 45 in good health and CMV-seronegative.

The V call is TRBV16, the J call TRBJ2-7; 10 bases are shared with TRBD1. The germline V gene has CDR1 KGHSY and CDR2 FQNENV. Trimming removed 3 bases from V and 0 bases from J; junction bases left unmatched: 5. The CDR3 runs 16 residues. The CDR3 DNA sequence: TGTGCCAGCAGCCAGCAGGGACAGGGGAGCTCCTACGAGCAGTACTTC. This codes for CASSQQGQGSSYEQYF.

The V and J genes are TRBV9 and TRBJ2-7, with 7 nucleotides matching TRBD2. This CDR3 contains 14 residues. V lost 0 bases and J lost 5; bases outside the gene matches: 5. The germline gives CDR1 SGDLS, CDR2 YYNGEE. The CDR3 region has the DNA TGTGCCAGCAGCGTAGGGGGGGGTACCAACGAGCAGTACTTC. Protein: CASSVGGGTNEQYF.

The CDR3 region is CASSQDQSGGLDSPLHF. In nucleotides, the CDR3 is TGTGCCAGCAGCCAAGATCAATCTGGAGGGTTGGATTCACCCCTCCACTTT. This chain links TRBV4-2 with TRBJ1-6; D unresolved. The germline CDR1 and CDR2 sequences are LGHNA and YNFKEQ. V lost 0 bases and J lost 8, with 17 bases in between. CDR3 length equals 17 residues.

The chain recombines TRBV7-6 with TRBJ1-6; D is unclear. Germline V gene sequence: CDR1 SGHVS, CDR2 FNYEAQ. V was pared by 8 bases and J by 6 bases, with 11 bases between. CDR3 size: 13 residues. CDR3 sequence: CASAVAGNSPLHF. The CDR3 DNA sequence: TGTGCCAGCGCGGTGGCCGGTAATTCACCCCTCCACTTT.

The J gene is TRBJ1-1, the V gene TRBV11-2; no clear D gene. Trimming shortened V by 5 bases and J by 11 bases, and 15 bases separated the two germline ends. CDR3 length equals 12 residues. Per germline, CDR1 SGHAT and CDR2 FQNNGV. CDR3 sequence reads: CASSALESWAFF. The CDR3 coding sequence is TGTGCCAGCAGCGCTCTAGAGAGTTGGGCTTTCTTT.

This chain uses TRBV7-9 with TRBJ2-2; a weak D match, TRBD2 (5 bases). Germline CDR1 and CDR2: SEHNR and FQNEAQ (reference sequence). CDR3 length: 14 amino acids. V was shortened by 6 bases and J by 6 bases, with 14 bases between the two germline ends. In DNA, the CDR3 is TGTGCCAGCAGGTCCGTACTAGTCTCCGGGGAGCTGTTTTTT. It translates to CASRSVLVSGELFF.

This clone was seen a handful of times. This rearrangement joins TRBV5-4 to TRBJ2-3, with D perhaps matching TRBD1 (5 bases). The germline V and J ends were trimmed by 8 bases and 2 bases, with 12 bases remaining between them. The CDR3 is made up of 13 amino acids. The V gene's germline CDR1 is SGHNT and CDR2 YYREEE (reference sequence). The DNA of the CDR3 is TGTGCCAGTCCCCCAGGGATCACAGATACGCAGTATTTT. As protein: CASPPGITDTQYF.

This clone came up a few times. V and J are TRBV20-1 and TRBJ1-2, with 10 nucleotides matching TRBD1. The germline CDR1 and CDR2 sequences are DFQATT and SNEGSKA (reference sequence). V lost 0 bases to trimming and J lost 14 bases; unmatched junction nucleotides: 3. The CDR3 loop spans 11 amino acids. CDR3 DNA sequence: TGCAGTGCTAGAGATGGGACAGGGGCTACCTTC. Translated: CSARDGTGATF.

This clone was picked up a small number of times. CDR3 sequence reads: CASSQVGTGLLHEQYF. CDR3 nucleotide sequence: TGCGCCAGCAGCCAAGTGGGGACAGGGCTCCTCCACGAGCAGTACTTC. V and J are TRBV4-1 and TRBJ2-7; TRBD1 matches 9 bases. The germline CDR1 and CDR2 sequences are MGHRA and YSYEKL. This CDR3 is built from 16 residues. With V trimmed by 1 base and J by 5 bases, 9 bases remained unmatched.

The rearrangement joins TRBV5-1 to TRBJ1-4; D may be TRBD1 (5 bases). This CDR3 is 16 amino acids long. V was clipped by 2 bases and J by 0 bases, with 11 bases between them. Germline CDR1 and CDR2: SGHRS and YFSETQ. The CDR3 is CASSLGAFATNEKLFF. The CDR3 DNA is TGCGCCAGCAGCTTAGGGGCCTTCGCAACTAATGAAAAACTGTTTTTT.

This clone was counted only a few times. J is TRBJ2-2 and V is TRBV11-2, with D possibly TRBD1 on 6 matching bases. This CDR3 contains 16 residues. CDR1 and CDR2 (germline): SGHAT, FQNNGV. V gave up 2 bases and J gave up 4 bases, with 14 bases separating them. The CDR3: CASSLWATGSTGELFF. The CDR3 DNA is TGTGCCAGCAGCTTATGGGCGACAGGAAGCACCGGGGAGCTGTTTTTT.

This rearrangement joins TRBV28 to TRBJ2-3, with D hard to call. This CDR3 comprises 12 residues. Trimming stripped 8 bases from V and 4 bases from J, with 10 bases between. The germline V gene encodes CDR1 MDHEN and CDR2 SYDVKM. CDR3 protein: CASRVASDTQYF. For the CDR3, the DNA is TGTGCCAGCCGGGTCGCGTCAGATACGCAGTATTTT.

The V call is TRBV6-6, the J call TRBJ1-4, with TRBD1 as a possible D gene (5 bases). Trimming stripped 7 bases from V and 8 bases from J, with 17 bases between. The CDR3 runs to 14 residues. The germline gives CDR1 MNHNY, CDR2 SVGAGI (reference sequence). CDR3 sequence reads: CASNEQGISEKLFF. The DNA for the CDR3 is TGTGCCAGCAACGAGCAGGGAATTTCCGAAAAACTGTTTTTT.

The genes are TRBV6-5 and TRBJ1-3; tentatively, D is TRBD1 (5 bases). The length of the CDR3 is 10 residues. V lost 8 bases to trimming and J lost 9 bases, with 8 bases between them. The germline gives CDR1 MNHEY, CDR2 SVGAGI. CDR3 amino acids: CASVGGTIYF. The CDR3 DNA follows: TGTGCCAGCGTCGGGGGCACCATATATTTT.

This clone appeared once. The chain couples TRBV11-2 to TRBJ1-1; D may be TRBD1 (6 bases). Trimming removed 4 bases at V and 0 bases at J, with 15 bases between. The length of the CDR3 is 16 residues. Germline CDR1 SGHAT, CDR2 FQNNGV. The CDR3, as DNA: TGTGCCAGCAGCTCCAGGGGAGGGACGGTGAACACTGAAGCTTTCTTT. It codes for CASSSRGGTVNTEAFF. The entire variable domain, with the rest obtained from reference TRBV11-2 and TRBJ1-1, is as follows: EAGVAQSPRYKIIEKRQSVAFWCNPISGHATLYWYQQILGQGPKLLIQFQNNGVVDDSQLPKDRFSAERLKGVDSTLKIQPAKLEDSAVYLCASSSRGGTVNTEAFFGQGTRLTVV.

The V call is TRBV19, the J call TRBJ1-5; a weak D match, TRBD1 (5 bases). Trimming pared 1 base from V and 4 bases from J, leaving 14 bases between. The CDR3 runs 16 residues. Germline-derived CDR1 and CDR2 are LNHDA and SQIVND (reference sequence). In DNA form, the CDR3 reads TGTGCCAGTAGTATAGGCGGGGGGATAGGGAATCAGCCCCAGCATTTT. Its translation: CASSIGGGIGNQPQHF.

This chain uses TRBV5-6 with TRBJ1-1; D might be TRBD1 (5 bases). V lost 2 bases and J lost 6, with 17 bases in between. Germline V gene lookup returns CDR1 SGHDT and CDR2 YYEEEE. The CDR3 loop spans 15 amino acids. CDR3: CASSFGTGGRAEAFF. CDR3 nucleotide sequence: TGTGCCAGCAGCTTTGGAACGGGGGGTCGGGCTGAAGCTTTCTTT. Filled out from reference TRBV5-6 and TRBJ1-1, the complete variable domain reads DAGVTQSPTHLIKTRGQQVTLRCSPKSGHDTVSWYQQALGQGPQFIFQYYEEEERQRGNFPDRFSGHQFPNYSSELNVNALLLGDSALYLCASSFGTGGRAEAFFGQGTRLTVV.

This clone was detected a few times. This chain joins TRBV7-8 and TRBJ2-1; tentatively, D is TRBD1 (5 bases). The CDR3 extends over 13 amino acids. CDR1 SGHVS and CDR2 FQNEAQ come from the germline V gene. The ends were cut back, 4 bases at V and 4 bases at J, with 8 bases in the middle. DNA of the CDR3: TGTGCCAGCAGCTGGCAGGGATACAATGAGCAGTTCTTC. Translating gives CASSWQGYNEQFF.

V gene TRBV9 combines with J gene TRBJ2-1; 8 nucleotides agree with TRBD2. The ends lost 1 base at V and 8 bases at J; junction bases unmatched: 11. This CDR3 region has 16 residues. Germline V gene sequence: CDR1 SGDLS, CDR2 YYNGEE. The CDR3 DNA sequence: TGTGCCAGCAGCGTACACGGGGGGGCCAGCGGCGATGAGCAGTTCTTC. It translates to CASSVHGGASGDEQFF.

The chain joins TRBV5-4 to TRBJ2-2, with TRBD1 as a possible D gene (6 bases). CDR3 length: 16 residues. The V gene's germline CDR1 is SGHNT and CDR2 YYREEE (reference sequence). Trimming stripped 5 bases from V and 2 bases from J, with 16 bases between. CDR3 sequence reads: CASRAKQGVNTGELFF. The CDR3 DNA is TGTGCCAGCAGGGCAAAACAGGGCGTTAACACCGGGGAGCTGTTTTTT.

V usage is TRBV2 and J usage is TRBJ1-2; 11 bases map to TRBD1. CDR1 and CDR2 (germline): SNHLY, FYNNEI. V dropped 8 bases and J dropped 5; count of bases not matched to a gene: 4. This CDR3 spans 13 amino acids. The CDR3 region is CASRGQGAYGYTF. The CDR3 coding sequence is TGTGCCAGCCGCGGACAGGGGGCTTATGGCTACACCTTC.

About this clone: Mismatch with germline at one junction end may stem from a read error. The chain combines TRBV7-9 with TRBJ2-7, with unresolved D. The CDR3 extends over 14 amino acids. Per germline, CDR1 SEHNR and CDR2 FQNEAQ (reference sequence). The DNA of the CDR3 is TGTTCCAGCAGCTTTGAACAGTCATCCTACGAGCAGTACTTC. Translating gives CSSSFEQSSYEQYF.

The chain combines TRBV11-1 with TRBJ1-1; D might be TRBD1 (5 bases). The CDR3 loop spans 14 amino acids. The germline gives CDR1 SGHAT, CDR2 FQDESV (reference sequence). V lost 2 bases to trimming and J lost 4 bases, with 11 bases between them. CDR3: CASSLRGRGTEAFF. The CDR3 DNA sequence: TGTGCCAGCAGCTTACGGGGGAGAGGCACTGAAGCTTTCTTT.

The gene calls are TRBV28 and TRBJ1-2; 8 nucleotides line up with TRBD1. With V trimmed by 7 bases and J by 8 bases, 15 bases remained unmatched. CDR1 is MDHEN and CDR2 is SYDVKM in the germline V gene. The CDR3 has 15 amino acids. CDR3 protein: CASTLPAGGAEGYTF. DNA for the CDR3: TGTGCCAGCACTTTGCCCGCAGGGGGCGCAGAGGGCTACACCTTC.

The V gene is TRBV6-5, the J gene TRBJ2-2, with D perhaps TRBD2 (5 bases). Trimming cost V 2 bases and J 3 bases, with 7 bases left between them. The germline V gene encodes CDR1 MNHEY and CDR2 SVGAGI. This CDR3 comprises 14 residues. CDR3 residues: CASSYRGDTGELFF. CDR3 DNA: TGTGCCAGCAGTTACCGGGGAGACACCGGGGAGCTGTTTTTT.

The chain recombines TRBV11-2 with TRBJ2-7, with 7 bases fitting TRBD1. Germline V gives CDR1 SGHAT, CDR2 FQNNGV. CDR3 length: 17 residues. V shed 7 bases and J 3 bases; nucleotides not matched to a gene: 18. The CDR3 sequence is CASTLGRGRWAIYEQYF. In nucleotides, the CDR3 is TGTGCCAGCACCCTGGGAAGGGGGCGTTGGGCAATCTACGAGCAGTACTTC.

In its sample, this clone was seen once. The V gene is TRBV4-1, the J gene TRBJ1-2; TRBD1 aligns across 10 bases. There are 16 residues in the CDR3. Per germline, CDR1 MGHRA and CDR2 YSYEKL. J gave up 1 base and V 0 bases, and 2 bases lay outside the gene matches. This CDR3 is CASSQERTGGNYGYTF. CDR3 nucleotides: TGCGCCAGCAGCCAAGAGAGGACAGGGGGTAACTATGGCTACACCTTC.

V is TRBV30 and J is TRBJ2-5; 12 bases line up with TRBD1. Germline lookup yields CDR1 GTSNPN and CDR2 SVGIG (reference sequence). V was clipped by 2 bases and J by 6 bases; unmatched bases: 10. The CDR3 runs 16 residues. CDR3 in DNA: TGTGCCTGGAGTCTATCCGGGACAGGGGGCGAAAAGACCCAGTACTTC. This sequence encodes CAWSLSGTGGEKTQYF.